These 29 T cell receptor beta chains were all obtained from the same sample, sequenced in a study of cytomegalovirus exposure and HLA in healthy donors. PCR primers comprised 60 Vbeta and 13 Jbeta primers. Here immunoSEQ multiplex PCR was the method, and the copy in TCRdb shows in-frame clones only, minus some. This table holds over 200,000 clones, roughly 90% found once. Sequencing was performed on PBMCs. The origin of the receptors is a woman aged 18 to 35 in good health and CMV-seronegative.

A few counts support this clone. This chain uses TRBV27 with TRBJ1-2, with TRBD1 identical over 10 bases. Trimming at V came to 7 bases and at J to 4 bases, leaving 6 bases not matched to a gene. This CDR3 comprises 14 residues. The germline gives CDR1 MNHEY, CDR2 SMNVEV (reference sequence). This chain's CDR3 is CASKTGGAGYGYTF. The CDR3 region has the DNA TGTGCCAGCAAGACAGGGGGCGCGGGCTATGGCTACACCTTC.

The rearrangement uses TRBV9 and TRBJ1-2; 7 nucleotides agree with TRBD1. The junction had 8 bases not matched to a gene; V was cut back by 5 bases and J by 4 bases. Germline CDR1 and CDR2: SGDLS and YYNGEE. CDR3 size: 14 residues. The CDR3 nucleotides are TGTGCCAGCAGAGCAAACAGGGGCTCCTATGGCTACACCTTC. Protein sequence: CASRANRGSYGYTF.

The chain uses TRBV7-8 and TRBJ2-3, with TRBD1 matching over 10 bases. V lost 5 bases, J lost 3 bases, and 17 bases stayed unmatched. This CDR3 comprises 19 residues. Germline loops: CDR1 SGHVS, CDR2 FQNEAQ. As DNA, the CDR3 is TGTGCCAGCAGCGAGACAGGGGGCGCGATTAGGTATGAGACAGATACGCAGTATTTT. It translates to CASSETGGAIRYETDTQYF. The full variable domain, rest sourced from reference TRBV7-8 and TRBJ2-3, is GAGVSQSPRYKVAKRGQDVALRCDPISGHVSLFWYQQALGQGPEFLTYFQNEAQLDKSGLPSDRFFAERPEGSVSTLKIQRTQQEDSAVYLCASSETGGAIRYETDTQYFGPGTRLTVL.

Remarks on this clone: The junction and the germline gene differ at one end; a read error may be behind it. This CDR3 reads CASSVAAGGWNGQFF. CDR3 DNA: TGTGCCAGCAGCGTGGCGGCGGGAGGGTGGAATGGGCAGTTCTTC. V is TRBV9 and J is TRBJ2-1; the match to TRBD2 covers 9 bases. Per germline, CDR1 SGDLS and CDR2 YYNGEE. This CDR3 comprises 15 residues.

The chain couples TRBV10-2 to TRBJ2-2; 9 bases agree with TRBD2. The germline gives CDR1 WSHSY, CDR2 SAAADI. J lost 5 bases, V lost 2 bases, and 3 bases had no gene match. The CDR3 runs 15 residues. The CDR3, as DNA: TGCGCCAGCAGTGAGGGACTAGCGTTGACCGGGGAGCTGTTTTTT. It encodes CASSEGLALTGELFF.

The rearrangement uses TRBV5-1 and TRBJ1-2; D is possibly TRBD1 (5 bases). The CDR3 extends over 13 amino acids. Trimming shortened V by 4 bases and J by 8 bases, and 15 bases separated the two germline ends. Per the germline V gene, CDR1 is SGHRS and CDR2 is YFSETQ. In DNA form, the CDR3 reads TGCGCCAGCAGCGGGGGGAGGGATATCGGCTACACCTTC. Translating gives CASSGGRDIGYTF. Filled out from reference TRBV5-1 and TRBJ1-2, the complete variable domain reads KAGVTQTPRYLIKTRGQQVTLSCSPISGHRSVSWYQQTPGQGLQFLFEYFSETQRNKGNFPGRFSGRQFSNSRSEMNVSTLELGDSALYLCASSGGRDIGYTFGSGTRLTVV.

The gene calls are TRBV7-3 and TRBJ2-3, with unresolved D. The CDR3 totals 15 residues. V dropped 2 bases and J dropped 2 bases, with 11 bases sitting between them. Germline assignment: CDR1 SGHTA and CDR2 FQGTGA. CDR3 region: CASSLLADSTDTQYF. The DNA for the CDR3 is TGTGCCAGCAGCTTACTCGCAGACTCCACAGATACGCAGTATTTT.

The CDR3 is CASTDLGQTGLNTEAFF. Written as DNA, the CDR3 is TGTGCCAGCACCGACTTGGGGCAGACAGGATTGAACACTGAAGCTTTCTTT. This chain joins TRBV27 and TRBJ1-1, with D perhaps matching TRBD1 (6 bases). The CDR3 runs to 17 residues. Per germline, CDR1 MNHEY and CDR2 SMNVEV (reference sequence). V was shortened by 7 bases and J by 0 bases, with 21 bases between the two germline ends.

This chain links TRBV7-9 with TRBJ2-1; 10 nucleotides line up with TRBD2. V shed 1 base and J 8 bases; nucleotides not matched to a gene: 5. Germline V gives CDR1 SEHNR, CDR2 FQNEAQ (reference sequence). The CDR3 length is 15 residues. CDR3 DNA sequence: TGTGCCAGCAGCTTAGGGAGCGGGAGGGCCGATGAGCAGTTCTTC. This gives the protein CASSLGSGRADEQFF. Using reference TRBV7-9 and TRBJ2-1 for the parts outside the CDR3, the full variable domain is DTGVSQNPRHKITKRGQNVTFRCDPISEHNRLYWYRQTLGQGPEFLTYFQNEAQLEKSRLLSDRFSAERPKGSFSTLEIQRTEQGDSAMYLCASSLGSGRADEQFFGPGTRLTVL.

The rearrangement joins TRBV2 to TRBJ1-2; D is unresolved. V was shortened by 4 bases and J by 6 bases, with 9 bases between the two germline ends. The CDR3 length is 12 residues. Germline-derived CDR1 and CDR2 are SNHLY and FYNNEI. The CDR3 coding sequence is TGTGCCAGCAGTGCATCGGGGAATGGCTACACCTTC. Residues: CASSASGNGYTF.

The genes are TRBV7-8 and TRBJ1-1; D not certain. Germline values: CDR1 SGHVS, CDR2 FQNEAQ. The V end was cut by 5 bases, the J end by 0 bases, with 13 bases between. The CDR3 spans 15 residues. The DNA for the CDR3 is TGTGCCAGCAGCCTGACTGGTGCCTTGAACACTGAAGCTTTCTTT. Protein product: CASSLTGALNTEAFF. The variable domain in full, completed from reference TRBV7-8 and TRBJ1-1, reads GAGVSQSPRYKVAKRGQDVALRCDPISGHVSLFWYQQALGQGPEFLTYFQNEAQLDKSGLPSDRFFAERPEGSVSTLKIQRTQQEDSAVYLCASSLTGALNTEAFFGQGTRLTVV.

V is TRBV21-1 and J is TRBJ1-2. TRBV21-1 is shown as a pseudogene. CDR3 size: 17 residues. Here the CDR3 reads CASSKGGFRGGNYGYTF. The CDR3 region has the DNA TGTGCCAGCAGCAAAGGCGGCTTTAGGGGGGGCAACTATGGCTACACCTTC.

The genes are TRBV11-2 and TRBJ2-7; 7 positions agree with TRBD1. V lost 5 bases and J lost 3; bases outside the gene matches: 10. The CDR3 has 15 amino acids. Germline assignment: CDR1 SGHAT and CDR2 FQNNGV. The CDR3 DNA sequence: TGTGCCAGCAGCATGTCCGGAACAGGGGACTACGAGCAGTACTTC. Translated: CASSMSGTGDYEQYF.

The chain combines TRBV19 with TRBJ2-2; D possibly corresponds to TRBD2 (5 bases). The CDR3 extends over 16 amino acids. V lost 3 bases to trimming and J lost 5 bases, with 16 bases between them. CDR1 LNHDA and CDR2 SQIVND come from the germline V gene (reference sequence). CDR3 in amino acids: CASSIPGLKLTGELFF. The CDR3, as DNA: TGTGCCAGTAGTATTCCGGGATTGAAATTAACCGGGGAGCTGTTTTTT.

The chain recombines TRBV18 with TRBJ2-6; D is possibly TRBD1 (6 bases). Germline loops: CDR1 KGHSH, CDR2 LQKENI. The CDR3 consists of 17 residues. V was cut by 6 bases and J by 0 bases, with 15 bases left in between. CDR3 residues: CASSIKTGASGANVLTF. The DNA of the CDR3 is TGTGCCAGCTCCATAAAGACAGGAGCCTCTGGGGCCAACGTCCTGACTTTC.

The chain uses TRBV10-2 and TRBJ2-1; 11 bases agree with TRBD2. Germline CDR1 and CDR2: WSHSY and SAAADI. V lost 2 bases, J lost 2 bases, and 8 bases stayed unmatched. This CDR3 has 18 residues. The CDR3 DNA sequence: TGCGCCAGCAGTGAGGAGTTAGCGGGAGGGGGGCCCTACAATGAGCAGTTCTTC. This codes for CASSEELAGGGPYNEQFF.

The rearrangement joins TRBV30 to TRBJ1-2; no clear D. With 0 bases removed from V and 7 bases from J, the gap between germline ends came to 12 bases. This CDR3 comprises 13 residues. Looked up from germline, CDR1 is GTSNPN and CDR2 is SVGIG (reference sequence). This chain's CDR3 is CAWSVRRNSGYTF. Written as DNA, the CDR3 is TGTGCCTGGAGTGTTAGGAGGAACAGTGGCTACACCTTC.

The J gene is TRBJ1-5, the V gene TRBV21-1. TRBV21-1 is a pseudogene segment. This CDR3 spans 16 amino acids. The CDR3 DNA follows: TGTGCCAGCAGCAAAGGATGGAGGAAGAGCAATCAGCCCCAGCATTTT. It translates to CASSKGWRKSNQPQHF.

This clone came up a few times. The chain recombines TRBV18 with TRBJ2-5; D uncertain. The CDR3 totals 13 residues. Per germline, CDR1 KGHSH and CDR2 LQKENI. V was pared by 3 bases and J by 5 bases, with 10 bases between. The CDR3 DNA is TGTGCCAGCTCACCGGGCAGTGCGGAGACCCAGTACTTC. Translated: CASSPGSAETQYF.

The rearrangement links TRBV5-4 to TRBJ2-1, with 7 bases that match TRBD2. Looked up from germline, CDR1 is SGHNT and CDR2 is YYREEE (reference sequence). This CDR3 spans 14 amino acids. With V trimmed by 2 bases and J by 1 base, 0 bases remained unmatched. The chain's CDR3 is CASSFSGSYNEQFF. The CDR3 DNA sequence: TGTGCCAGCAGCTTTAGCGGGTCCTACAATGAGCAGTTCTTC.

The CDR3 nucleotides are TGTGCCAGCAGTTGGGGGGGGCGGACGAACACTGAAGCTTTCTTT. Translation: CASSWGGRTNTEAFF. This chain connects TRBV6-1 to TRBJ1-1; maybe TRBD1 (6 bases). The germline gives CDR1 MNHNS, CDR2 SASEGT. V was cut by 5 bases and J by 1 base, with 14 bases left in between. The CDR3 sequence is 15 residues long.

This chain uses TRBV4-1 with TRBJ1-2; maybe TRBD1 (5 bases). The V end was cut by 7 bases, the J end by 1 base, with 19 bases between. Germline V gives CDR1 MGHRA, CDR2 YSYEKL. The CDR3 consists of 16 residues. CDR3 in amino acids: CASTTRRQLVNYGYTF. CDR3 nucleotide sequence: TGCGCCAGCACTACCCGAAGACAGCTAGTTAACTATGGCTACACCTTC.

Worth noting for this clone: The junction does not match germline at one end; this may be a read error. This rearrangement joins TRBV7-9 to TRBJ1-5, with 9 bases fitting TRBD1. This CDR3 contains 16 residues. Germline V gene lookup returns CDR1 SEHNR and CDR2 FQNEAQ (reference sequence). DNA for the CDR3: TGTTCCAGCAGCTTCGGAACCCGGGACAGGGTTCAGCCCCAGCATTTT. Amino acids: CSSSFGTRDRVQPQHF.

This chain connects TRBV4-3 to TRBJ2-5; weak D call: TRBD2 (6 bases). Trimming stripped 5 bases from V and 1 base from J, with 17 bases between. CDR1 and CDR2 (germline): LGHNA, YSLEER. This CDR3 has 16 amino acids. The DNA for the CDR3 is TGCGCCAGCAGCGGCCGCAGTTATAGCGGCCAAGAGACCCAGTACTTC. It is translated as CASSGRSYSGQETQYF.

This sequence joins TRBV28 and TRBJ1-1, with 7 bases aligning to TRBD1. V was pared by 6 bases and J by 7 bases, with 8 bases of the junction left unmatched. The CDR3 is 13 residues long. Germline V lookup: CDR1 MDHEN, CDR2 SYDVKM. The CDR3 sequence: CASSLPGQLEAFF. The CDR3 coding sequence is TGTGCCAGCAGCCTACCGGGACAGCTTGAAGCTTTCTTT.

V gene TRBV4-2 combines with J gene TRBJ2-7; 7 bases line up with TRBD2. V lost 0 bases and J lost 2; bases outside the gene matches: 4. The germline V gene encodes CDR1 LGHNA and CDR2 YNFKEQ. The CDR3 has 15 amino acids. Here the CDR3 reads CASSQEGDYPYEQYF. CDR3 in DNA: TGTGCCAGCAGCCAAGAAGGGGACTACCCCTACGAGCAGTACTTC.

The chain couples TRBV7-2 to TRBJ1-4; 7 positions agree with TRBD1. The trim removed 2 bases at V and 3 bases at J, leaving 3 bases unmatched. Germline loops: CDR1 SGHTA, CDR2 FQGNSA. This CDR3 is 15 amino acids long. In DNA, the CDR3 is TGTGCCAGCAGCTTACCGGGACAGCCTAATGAAAAACTGTTTTTT. Translated: CASSLPGQPNEKLFF.

The chain is built from TRBV19 and TRBJ1-6; D is ambiguous. Trimming cost V 8 bases and J 7 bases, with 12 bases left between them. The CDR3 loop spans 13 amino acids. Germline V gene lookup returns CDR1 LNHDA and CDR2 SQIVND (reference sequence). CDR3 sequence reads: CASHDLRNSPLHF. The CDR3 DNA follows: TGTGCCAGTCACGACCTGCGGAATTCACCCCTCCACTTT.

The V and J genes are TRBV9 and TRBJ2-2; 9 nucleotides match TRBD1. With V trimmed by 4 bases and J by 7 bases, 8 bases remained unmatched. This CDR3 comprises 15 residues. Germline assignment: CDR1 SGDLS and CDR2 YYNGEE. The CDR3 loop reads CASSTRTGAGGELFF. CDR3 bases: TGTGCCAGCAGCACCCGGACAGGGGCGGGCGGGGAGCTGTTTTTT.